This T cell receptor beta chain was recorded in a study of blood T cell repertoires in COVID-19. Here immunoSEQ multiplex PCR was the method, and the copy in TCRdb shows in-frame clones only, minus some. Among hundreds of thousands of clones, under 90% were seen once, and the ten largest hold around 4%. Participants, about 18 to 100 years old, spanned around 25 US areas. This clonotype was obtained from a man under 40 who had recovered from COVID-19. The sample comprised PBMCs or T cells enriched from blood (not recorded which).

CDR3 sequence reads: CASRPPAGSEAFF. CDR3 nucleotide sequence: TGTGCCAGCAGACCACCCGCGGGCAGTGAAGCTTTCTTT. The chain is built from TRBV6-5 and TRBJ1-1, with unresolved D. Looked up from germline, CDR1 is MNHEY and CDR2 is SVGAGI. The CDR3 loop spans 13 amino acids. Trimming shortened V by 6 bases and J by 7 bases, and 15 bases separated the two germline ends.